This TCR beta chain came from a study of CD8+ T cells in alopecia areata. At the level of the study: The share of scalp area affected provided the severity score for treated patients. Study outcomes and limitations: Tofacitinib delivered significant drops in scalp clonality and in expanded CD8+ clones among the top 100. Scalp and blood samples kept many expanded lesional clones throughout tofacitinib.

Following RNA extraction, reverse transcription yielded cDNA that acted as the sequencing template. TCRdb keeps only in-frame clones here, not all; method: immunoSEQ multiplex PCR. The table has about 150,000 clones, less than 70% seen once. Stated treatment: oral pan-JAK inhibitor, 5-10 mg twice daily. Those with alopecia areata gave lesional scalp punch biopsies and peripheral blood. Concerning this clone itself: As yet, its antigen is unknown.

The source was CD4+ T cells sorted from blood, collected at week 4, from a patient treated with tofacitinib. The clonotype originates from a human donor with alopecia areata.

Here the CDR3 DNA reads TGTGCCTGGAGTGTAGGTTATGGCTATGGCTACACCTTC. It is translated as CAWSVGYGYGYTF. The rearrangement joins TRBV30 to TRBJ1-2; D gene uncertain. Germline CDR1 is GTSNPN and CDR2 is SVGIG (reference sequence). The V gene lost 0 bases and the J gene lost 4 bases, with 9 bases spanning the gap. The CDR3 totals 13 residues.